The T cell receptor beta chain described here comes from a study of cytomegalovirus exposure and HLA in healthy donors. Only a few counts were recorded for this clone. Antigen unknown. Study-wide results and limits: In a later analysis, at a false discovery rate of 0.05, approximately 18,000 TCR beta sequences were associated with HLA alleles.

Primers included in the PCR were 60 Vbeta and 13 Jbeta primers. TCRdb's table, derived via immunoSEQ multiplex PCR, lists solely in-frame clones and lacks some. The sample includes 130,000 to 150,000 clones, over 60% of them seen just once. V was clipped by 5 bases and J by 4 bases, with 9 bases between them. This CDR3 is built from 13 residues. From germline, CDR1 is SGHAT and CDR2 FQNNGV. The gene calls are TRBV11-2 and TRBJ2-1, with D tentatively TRBD2 (6 bases). This sequence was found in a woman aged 25 to 39 in good health and CMV-seropositive. Sequencing input: PBMCs. The CDR3 bases are TGTGCCAGCAGCAGGCGGGGATACAATGAGCAGTTCTTC. It translates to CASSRRGYNEQFF. The full variable domain, in which reference TRBV11-2 and TRBJ2-1 provide the parts outside the CDR3, is EAGVAQSPRYKIIEKRQSVAFWCNPISGHATLYWYQQILGQGPKLLIQFQNNGVVDDSQLPKDRFSAERLKGVDSTLKIQPAKLEDSAVYLCASSRRGYNEQFFGPGTRLTVL.